This TCR beta chain derives from a study of cytomegalovirus exposure and HLA in healthy donors listed by TCRdb under 2017. Regarding the research as a whole: According to an earlier analysis of a few hundred of the donors, 150 million to 200 million T cells yielded roughly 100 million unique TCR beta sequences and about 280 Gb of sequence data. Besides the first cohort of under 700 subjects, a separate validation cohort made up of over 95 different subjects was used. HLA typing covered class I and class II loci at four-digit resolution. The T cell repertoires of 666 subjects were profiled by immunosequencing and related to cytomegalovirus serostatus. The number of typed donors differed by locus: roughly 629-630 for A, B, C, DRB1 and DQB1; some 500 for DQA1; about 600 for DPA1; and roughly 490 for DPB1. In a later genetic analysis, genome-wide SNP genotypes for about three fifths of the roughly 670 donors were used, and that subset was treated as a discovery cohort. Of the approximately 400 genotyped donors, over 70% fell in the genetic ancestry cluster associated with self-reported Caucasian donors. In a later analysis, previously published TCR beta repertoires from 550 to 700 donors were re-analyzed and high-resolution HLA genotyping was added so that TCR occurrence patterns could be studied. Rather than using new phenotypic data, the later analysis identified candidate immune exposures from TCR beta sequences and from how often those sequences occurred across donors. Approximately 300 gigabases of sequencing data and tens of millions of unique TCR sequences made up an early release that covered fewer than 650 HLA-typed donors. Every discovery cohort repertoire had been produced on one sequencing platform. About five DR-DQ haplotypes were handled as single units for association and clustering because linkage in the cohort was strong. Donor age, sex, ethnicity and CMV serostatus were compiled together with the repertoire data. High-throughput TCR immunosequencing, statistical association of individual TCRs with disease status, and machine learning were combined to predict cytomegalovirus infection status. Among a few hundred genotyped donors of the cohort, an average of around 240,000 unique TCR beta nucleotide sequences were sequenced per donor, around a sixth of them non-productive. An earlier analysis of some 500 of the donors used high-throughput TCR beta sequencing to judge whether each TCR beta V gene segment behaved as functional or pseudogenic. The study aimed to test whether cataloging public T cell receptors could reveal signatures of past pathogen exposure. The paper's findings and limits, for the study overall: A later genetic analysis reported fewer N-insertions in productive TCRs among donors in an Asian-associated ancestry cluster than the approximately 700-donor mean. Roughly uniform sequencing depth across donors was assumed in presence/absence analyses, although this assumption may not hold. Because some donors lacked HLA typing at each locus, the association tests relied only on the typed subset. A later genetic analysis associated a missense DCLRE1C variant with V-gene and J-gene trimming of TCR beta chains, and an independent cohort replicated the association. CMV serostatus was the only immune exposure information available for the cohort. A later analysis found that TCR association rates varied across HLA loci, with DRB1 alleles showing the most associated TCRs and HLA-C alleles the fewest. According to a later analysis, parvovirus B19, influenza, CMV and Epstein-Barr virus appeared linked to several top co-occurrence clusters. Correlated functional status among segregating V segments might be attributable to linkage disequilibrium, but an unknown experimental factor could not be ruled out. A cluster of highly shared sequence variants was judged likely to represent a technical artifact of the sequencing pipeline. In both the original and validation cohorts, the classifier was reported to diagnose cytomegalovirus status with high specificity and sensitivity. A later analysis associated about 18,000 TCR beta sequences with specific HLA alleles at a false discovery rate of 0.05. A further reported finding was that TCR beta sequences accurately predicted the HLA-A and HLA-B alleles for most subjects in the first cohort. Because counts were too low, 15 or so rarely observed V segments, including chromosome 9 orphons, were excluded from the earlier analysis of roughly 580 of the donors. According to a later analysis, most CMV-associated TCR beta chains appeared to be HLA-restricted, and the HLA associations seemed to be driven largely by CMV exposure. When HLA alleles, especially DR and DQ, strongly co-occurred, attributing TCR associations to individual alleles was difficult. The study listed approximately 160 TCR beta chains as associated with cytomegalovirus. In vitro tests confirmed that a few of the cytomegalovirus-associated TCR beta chains recognize cytomegalovirus antigens. In an earlier analysis of about 550 of the donors, most TCR beta V segments were observed in productive rearrangements about 90% or about 30% of the time, broadly matching IMGT annotations. A later analysis found that HLA-associated TCR beta chains were more clonally expanded and had lower generation probabilities than equally common non-associated chains. It was suggested by the authors that the approach could potentially be generalized to other disease states and immunological phenotypes. In this cohort, only TCR beta chains were sequenced, and detectable features were limited by the absence of alpha or paired-chain data. While some public TCRs were present in many individuals, most TCR sequences turned up only very rarely across donors.

The library relied on the immunoSEQ multiplex PCR assay. For the multiplex PCR, a mixture combining 60 forward primers for TCR Vbeta segments and 13 reverse primers for TCR Jbeta segments was used. Amplification of the CDR3 region of rearranged TCR beta genes was performed with a multiplex PCR assay on genomic DNA. Amplified TCR beta libraries were sequenced as 87-base-pair reads on the Illumina HiSeq System. Under the source paper's analysis protocol: A later analysis counted approximately 74 million unique TCR beta chains across the 666 repertoires, and about 10 million of these chains were shared by at least two donors. Raw reads were error-corrected and collapsed into unique sequences with a nearest-neighbor algorithm that merged closely related sequences to remove PCR and sequencing errors. CDR3 sequences were aligned to IMGT reference sequences to assign V, D and J gene segments. Each retained sequence needed at least a six-nucleotide match to both a V gene segment and a J gene segment. A rearrangement was called productive if the CDR3 had no stop codons and remained in frame with V and J, and every other rearrangement was called non-productive. CDR3 was defined by IMGT convention, running from the second conserved V-encoded cysteine to the conserved J-encoded phenylalanine. The earlier analysis of fewer than 750 of the donors excluded sequences that lacked an unambiguous match to a single V gene segment. In an earlier analysis of 587 of the donors, V segments were called functional above 56.7% productive rearrangements and were called segregating when the between-donor standard deviation exceeded 5%. A statistical classification framework was built to diagnose cytomegalovirus status from the catalog of TCR beta chain sequences. In a later analysis, TCR nucleotide sequences were compared against IMGT/GENE-DB human TR gene sequences so that V and J genes could be assigned. Using the TCRdist pipeline, a later analysis assigned CDR3 sequences along with most-parsimonious VDJ recombination scenarios. A later analysis defined each TCR beta chain by its CDR3 amino acid sequence plus V-gene family, and excluded reads lacking a unique V-gene family. As a way to deal with suspected cross-contamination and a sequencing artifact, a later analysis dropped more than 500 nucleotide sequences that were highly shared and had low generation probability. In a later analysis, a clonal expansion index for each public chain was calculated from normalized within-repertoire ranks of inferred template counts. In a later analysis, generation probabilities were computed using a VDJ recombination model fitted to out-of-frame rearrangements, and the results were checked against IGoR. In a later analysis, TCR-TCR, TCR-HLA and TCR-CMV co-occurrence was scored with hypergeometric tests, and a repertoire-size bias correction was applied to TCR pairs. False discovery rates were estimated in a later analysis by permuting HLA or CMV assignments 20 times. In a later analysis, co-occurring TCRs were grouped with DBSCAN, and TCRdist sequence similarity was added when clustering was performed within HLA-allele-positive subsets. Repertoires with fewer than 30,000 or more than 120,000 public chains were left out of co-occurrence clustering, as were four to six repertoires with anomalous nucleotide sharing. Sourced from immuneACCESS, this table was stored by TCRdb with only in-frame sequences that have V and J called. A share of the clones is absent; for the studies checked, an unresolved V gene accounts for under half, and the remainder has no known explanation. The D gene and trimming were derived from the DNA, and the V and J assignments and clone size from that table. This sample's table lists about 100,000 clones. The leading ten clones occupy around 0.6% of the sample.

The cohort was made up of 650 to 700 healthy bone marrow donors. At the time of sampling, all cohort members were nominally healthy, though unrecorded immune exposures were likely present. The donor was CMV seronegative and was included in the group of a few hundred seronegative cohort members. Every donor gave a peripheral blood sample, and the peripheral blood mononuclear cells from that sample were used for TCR beta sequencing. Genomic DNA was extracted from the blood cell samples with the Qiagen DNeasy Blood Extraction Kit. As to this clone: Which antigen it targets is not known.

Sequencing was performed on PBMCs. The receptor was isolated from a man aged 45-65 years in good health and CMV-seronegative.

The CDR3 amino acid sequence is: CASSQDPLRGSPLHF. The sequenced DNA: TGCGCCAGCAGCCAAGATCCTCTTAGGGGTTCACCCCTCCACTTT. The chain employs TRBV4-1 and TRBJ1-6, with a tentative D gene TRBD1 over 5 matching bases. From the germline V gene, CDR1 is MGHRA and CDR2 is YSYEKL. Relative to germline, V is 0 bases shorter and J is 9 bases shorter, with 12 bases between their ends. From the cysteine through the phenylalanine, the CDR3 covers 15 amino acids. The retained sequence is limited to the CDR3, 45 bases, with the frame set at the first base.